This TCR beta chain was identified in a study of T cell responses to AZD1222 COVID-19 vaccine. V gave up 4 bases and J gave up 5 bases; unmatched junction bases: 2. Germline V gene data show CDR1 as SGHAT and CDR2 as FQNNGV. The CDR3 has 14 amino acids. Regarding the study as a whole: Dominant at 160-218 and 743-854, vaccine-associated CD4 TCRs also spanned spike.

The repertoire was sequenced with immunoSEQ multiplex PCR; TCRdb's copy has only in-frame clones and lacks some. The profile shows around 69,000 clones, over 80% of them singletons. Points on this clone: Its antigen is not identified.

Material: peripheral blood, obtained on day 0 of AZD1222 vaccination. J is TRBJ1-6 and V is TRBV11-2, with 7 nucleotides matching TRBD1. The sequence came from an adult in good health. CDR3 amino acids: CASSYGQDNSPLHF. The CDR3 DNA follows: TGTGCCAGCAGCTACGGACAGGATAATTCACCCCTCCACTTT.